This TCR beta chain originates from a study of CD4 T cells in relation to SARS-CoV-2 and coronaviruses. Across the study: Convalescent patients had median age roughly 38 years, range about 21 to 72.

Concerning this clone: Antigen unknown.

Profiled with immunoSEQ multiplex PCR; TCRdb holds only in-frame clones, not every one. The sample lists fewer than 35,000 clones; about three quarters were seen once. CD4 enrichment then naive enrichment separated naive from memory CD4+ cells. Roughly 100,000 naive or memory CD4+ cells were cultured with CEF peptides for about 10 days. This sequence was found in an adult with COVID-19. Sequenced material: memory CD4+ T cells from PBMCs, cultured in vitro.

The DNA for the CDR3 is TGTGCCACCAGTGAGTCTATAGCGGGAGGGCCCAATGAGCAGTTCTTC. Protein product: CATSESIAGGPNEQFF. The genes are TRBV24-1 and TRBJ2-1, with 11 bases lining up with TRBD2. The germline gives CDR1 KGHDR, CDR2 SFDVKD. V shed 4 bases, J shed 6 bases, and the junction held 7 bases outside the gene matches. This CDR3 comprises 16 residues.